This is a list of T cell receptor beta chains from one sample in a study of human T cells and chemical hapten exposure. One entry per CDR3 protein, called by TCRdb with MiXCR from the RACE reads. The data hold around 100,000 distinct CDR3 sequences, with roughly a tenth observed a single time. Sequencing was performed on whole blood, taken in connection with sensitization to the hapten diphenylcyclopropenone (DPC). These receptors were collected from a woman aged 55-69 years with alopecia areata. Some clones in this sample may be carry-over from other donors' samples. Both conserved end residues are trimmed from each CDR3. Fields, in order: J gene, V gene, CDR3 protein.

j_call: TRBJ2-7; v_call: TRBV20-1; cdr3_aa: SATAAEQY
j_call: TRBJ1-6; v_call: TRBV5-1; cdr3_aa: ASSLGPSGNSPLH
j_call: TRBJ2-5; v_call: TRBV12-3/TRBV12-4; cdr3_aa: ASSSPLFEVKTQY
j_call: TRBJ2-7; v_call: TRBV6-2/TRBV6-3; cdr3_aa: ASSYSYGGGGEQY
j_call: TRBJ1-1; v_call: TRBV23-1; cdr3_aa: ASSQGQLNTEAF
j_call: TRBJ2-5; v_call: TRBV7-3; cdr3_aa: ASSPRNQETQY
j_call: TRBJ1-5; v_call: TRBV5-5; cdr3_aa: ASSPAPTGSNNQPQH
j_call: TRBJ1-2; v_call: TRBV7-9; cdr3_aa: ASSLTFGGSDGYT
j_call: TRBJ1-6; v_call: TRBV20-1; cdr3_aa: SARGILNSPLH
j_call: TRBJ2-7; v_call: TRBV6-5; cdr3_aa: ASSYAGTGTEQY
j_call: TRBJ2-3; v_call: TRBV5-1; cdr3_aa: ASSPRRDSNEGTQY
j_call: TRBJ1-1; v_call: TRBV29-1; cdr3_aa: SGVRGQGDTEAF
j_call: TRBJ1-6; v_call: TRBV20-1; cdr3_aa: SVRLTVRNSPLH
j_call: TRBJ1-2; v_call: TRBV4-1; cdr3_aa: ASSPESGGTNYGYT
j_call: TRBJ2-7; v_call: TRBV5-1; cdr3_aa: ASSQRTGPAEQY
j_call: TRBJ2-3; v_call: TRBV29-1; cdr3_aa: SVEAEELTDTQY
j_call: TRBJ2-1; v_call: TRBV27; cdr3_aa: ASSLVVGGPSYNEQF
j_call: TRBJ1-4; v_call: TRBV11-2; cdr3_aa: ASSLGRGRSTNEKLF